This T cell receptor beta chain was found in a study of T cells expressing NK-cell markers. Study background: The sequencing cohort of eight donors included seven HCMV-seropositive individuals and one seronegative individual. Study-level results: Uncertainty persisted over the HCMV specificity of expanded NKG2C+ T cell clones.

TCRdb processed the 5' RACE reads again and assigns one entry to each CDR3 protein, with no DNA. The sample yields 200,000 to 300,000 distinct CDR3 sequences, of which the top ten take up around 0.4%. In regard to this clonotype: Its antigen is unidentified.

This TCR was sampled from a man between 18 and 29 years old in good health. The sample was blood T cells: a sorted CD56 or NKG2C T cell subset, CD4+ or CD8+ T cells, or bulk PBMC T cells (not recorded which).

The CDR3 region is CASGPGGYSGSEQFF. The chain is built from TRBV12-5 and TRBJ2-1; TCRdb indicates TRBD2, and absent DNA this call remains unverified. This CDR3 has 15 residues. Germline-derived CDR1 and CDR2 are LGHNT and FRNRAP.